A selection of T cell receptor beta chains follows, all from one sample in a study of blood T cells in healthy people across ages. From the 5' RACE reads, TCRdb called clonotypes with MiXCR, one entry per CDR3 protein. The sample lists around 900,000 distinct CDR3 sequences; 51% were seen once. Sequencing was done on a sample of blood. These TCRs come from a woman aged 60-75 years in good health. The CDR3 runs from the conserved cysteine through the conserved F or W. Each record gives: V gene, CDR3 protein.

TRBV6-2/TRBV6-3,CASKSGDRTDTQYF
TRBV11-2,CASSLAGSGETQYF
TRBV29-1,CSAQGTANNEQFF
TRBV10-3,CATSGTNTSYEQYF
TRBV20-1,CSARPRNLVRGHGYTF
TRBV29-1,CSVGGTSGAYNEQFF
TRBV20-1,CSASNSDIYEQYF
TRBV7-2,CASSLVAGSPGPTDTQYF
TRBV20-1,CSARNQGASTYNEQFF
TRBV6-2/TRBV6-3,CASSYEGIHGYTF
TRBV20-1,CSADRGDEQYF
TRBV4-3,CASSQGKGCYEQYF
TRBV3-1,CASSQETSGGGYEQYF
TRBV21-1,CASSRGTGLLSSSYNEQFF
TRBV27,CASSLIPPSNQPQHF
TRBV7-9,CASSLREGGDETQYF
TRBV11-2,CASSSALWGAPAADTQYF
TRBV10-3,CAISESLGTYEQYF
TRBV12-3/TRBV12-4,CASGGLGYEQYF
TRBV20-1,CSALLRVTYEQYF
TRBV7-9,CASSLGRRVSQSTNEKLFF
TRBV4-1,CASSQADRASYNEQFF
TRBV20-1,CSAALAGGRDIQYF
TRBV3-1,CASAQRGTDTRYF
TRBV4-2,CASSPLLAGLTDTQYF
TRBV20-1,CSAIPLAGFNNEQFF
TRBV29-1,CSVSGQGIYEQYF
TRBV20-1,CSASRQEKSHEQFF
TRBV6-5,CASRLRGTEAFF
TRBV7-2,CASSRTSGTNTQYF
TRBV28,CASSFPAPGTSGSGDTQYF
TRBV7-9,CASSPLSGSFSYEQYF
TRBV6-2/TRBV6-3,CASRSTAIQGNGYTF
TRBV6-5,CASRESSGELFF
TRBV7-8,CASSPTGKISYEQYF
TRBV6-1,CASSPGIWTGSSYEQYF
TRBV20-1,CSAGTSRSYNEQFF
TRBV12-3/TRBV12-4,CASSLWEGPYTQYF
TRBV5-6,CASPRFAGLMISYEQYF
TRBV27,CASSIRDNTEAFF
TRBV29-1,CSVGTLLYEQYF
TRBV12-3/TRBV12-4,CASNPGQGRKYNQPQHF
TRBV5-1,CASSLQGSTSSYEQYF
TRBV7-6,CASSPQGSGPYEQYF
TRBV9,CASSVVPGGETQYF
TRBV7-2,CASSLAAGGYEQYF
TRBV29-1,CSVGTGGKNYGYTF
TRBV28,CASSFPSNRRRAVPDTQYF